Sequencing of this TCR beta chain was carried out in a study of a mutant IDH1 vaccine in newly diagnosed glioma (dated by TCRdb to the early 2020s). About the study as a whole: Vaccination was initiated 4-6 weeks after radiotherapy alone, or concurrently with temozolomide cycles in the chemotherapy-containing groups. Prior to enrollment, patients had been given standard therapy consisting of radiotherapy alone, temozolomide alone, or radiochemotherapy with temozolomide, with the combination given to most patients. The 32 treated patients were roughly 62% male and around 40% female, with a mean age of approximately 40 years. Peripheral blood was collected at six visits: V03 (baseline), V05, V07, V10, V12 and V13. Longitudinal TCRB deep sequencing was done for 25 to 30 treated patients, wherever samples were available for exploratory analyses. The week-35 safety follow-up was designated visit V12, and the week-47 end of study was designated visit V13. The investigation overall reported the following: The authors noted that analyses of patient blood samples could not be reproduced because of sample limitations. Immune responses induced by the vaccine were seen in more than 85% of patients across multiple MHC alleles. Availability determined which PBMC samples were chosen for TCRB deep sequencing. Changes in the top peripheral T cell clonotypes picked up by TCRB sequencing did not appear to be linked to pseudoprogression.

With respect to this clone: Its antigen target is currently unknown. Base qualities were left out, and no much larger clone turns up one base away.

The method was the immunoSEQ multiplex PCR assay. The hsTCRB Kit was used according to the manufacturer's protocol to amplify rearranged TCR beta chain sequences. Sequencing of TCRB libraries was carried out on an Illumina MiSeq. Under the source paper's analysis protocol: The proprietary platform of the kit vendor was used for demultiplexing, trimming and gene mapping. TCRdb's version of the immuneACCESS table is confined to in-frame rearrangements and falls short of the full clone set. An unresolved V gene accounts for under half of the shortfall where checked; the remainder is of unknown origin. D and trimming come from the DNA, and the V and J calls and clone size come from that table. The sample table lists approximately 22,000 clones, 82% of them with a count of one. The ten largest clones capture about 3.8% of the sample. The germline V end is reduced by 6 bases and the J end by 3 bases; junction bases left unmatched: 7. The CDR3 holds 14 amino acids from the cysteine to the phenylalanine. The DNA shown is the 42-base CDR3, in frame from base 1. CDR1 and CDR2 were assigned from the germline V gene (reference sequence) as MNHNY and SVGAGI.

This specimen's time point label, interpreted: week 47, end of study. Each vaccine dose was 300 ug of a 20-mer mutant IDH1 peptide in Montanide, given subcutaneously with topical imiquimod. Eight vaccinations were administered to patients in weeks 1, 3, 5, 7, 11, 15, 19 and 23, corresponding to visits V03 through V10. Donors had newly diagnosed WHO grade 3 or 4 IDH1-mutant astrocytomas with loss of nuclear ATRX. The samples were drawn from NOA16, a multicentre, single-arm, open-label phase I trial in Germany that tested a mutant IDH1 peptide vaccine in humans for the first time. The DNeasy Blood and Tissue Kit was used to extract genomic DNA from EDTA blood for TCRB sequencing.

The sequence links TRBV6-6 to TRBJ2-7, with TRBD1 identical over 8 junction bases. The source material was PBMCs, sampled from a glioma patient whose treatment included an IDH1 peptide vaccine. The TCR originated in a middle-aged man with glioma. Some clones in this sample may be carry-over from other donors' samples. The bases are TGTGCCAGCAGGGATATAGGGACAGGCTACGAGCAGTACTTC. This encodes CASRDIGTGYEQYF.